This TCR beta chain was identified during a study of CD8 T cells in Susac syndrome. It was with random hexamers that roughly 0.5 to 1 ug RNA was reverse transcribed. One entry per CDR3 protein, called by TCRdb with MiXCR from the immunoSEQ multiplex PCR reads. The sample contains 100,000 to 150,000 distinct CDR3 sequences, 90% to 95% of which appear only once. Germline assignment: CDR1 MGHRA and CDR2 YSYEKL. The trim removed 0 bases at V and 2 bases at J, leaving 4 bases unmatched. The CDR3 runs to 16 residues. This clonotype was counted between two and nine times. The TCR comes from a human donor with Susac syndrome. Material for sequencing was CD8+ T cells from PBMCs. V and J are TRBV4-1 and TRBJ2-1; 7 nucleotides match TRBD2. CDR3 loop: CASSQDLAEPYNEQFF. The CDR3 bases are TGCGCCAGCAGCCAAGATCTAGCGGAACCCTACAATGAGCAGTTCTTC.